The 32 T cell receptor beta chains given below trace back to one sample, sequenced in a study of cytomegalovirus exposure and HLA in healthy donors. The PCR made use of 60 Vbeta and 13 Jbeta primers. Generated by immunoSEQ multiplex PCR, the TCRdb table keeps only in-frame clones and is missing some. This table has 100,000 to 150,000 clones, 75% to 85% appearing once. Sequencing input: PBMCs. These receptor sequences come from a woman in her 50s in good health and CMV-seropositive.

This clone was recorded a few times. The gene calls are TRBV18 and TRBJ2-5; the D gene is possibly TRBD1 (6 bases). The CDR3 extends over 14 amino acids. V was clipped by 4 bases and J by 5 bases, with 14 bases between them. The germline gives CDR1 KGHSH, CDR2 LQKENI. CDR3 coding DNA: TGTGCCAGCTCACTAACGACAGGCCGGGAGACCCAGTACTTC. The encoded protein is CASSLTTGRETQYF.

CDR3 loop: CASSLGNRRYSGNTIYF. CDR3 coding DNA: TGTGCCAGCAGCTTAGGGAACAGGAGATACTCTGGAAACACCATATATTTT. The chain carries TRBV7-8 and TRBJ1-3; tentative D call: TRBD1 (5 bases). The CDR3 is 17 amino acids. V lost 1 base and J 0 bases, leaving 13 bases between the germline ends. From germline, CDR1 is SGHVS and CDR2 FQNEAQ.

This clone was seen once. The rearrangement uses TRBV7-9 and TRBJ2-7; D possibly corresponds to TRBD1 (8 bases). Germline V gene lookup returns CDR1 SEHNR and CDR2 FQNEAQ (reference sequence). CDR3 length equals 14 residues. The V end lost 2 bases, the J end lost 5 bases, and 13 bases lay between the germline ends. The DNA of the CDR3 is TGTGCCAGCAGCTTAAGGACAGGGAGGGACGAGCAGTACTTC. Residues: CASSLRTGRDEQYF.

This clone was recorded once. The V gene is TRBV6-6, the J gene TRBJ2-7; 10 nucleotides align to TRBD2. Germline V gives CDR1 MNHNY, CDR2 SVGAGI (reference sequence). V lost 4 bases to trimming and J lost 5 bases; unmatched junction nucleotides: 11. The CDR3 contains 16 residues. The CDR3 nucleotides read TGTGCCAGCAGTTTCGACGATAGCGGGGGGTTTGACGAGCAGTACTTC. Its translation: CASSFDDSGGFDEQYF.

The chain uses TRBV6-4 and TRBJ2-5; the match to TRBD2 covers 7 bases. The V gene's germline CDR1 is MRHNA and CDR2 SNTAGT. The V gene end was trimmed by 1 base and the J gene end by 5 bases; junction bases not matched to a gene: 1. The CDR3 is made up of 13 amino acids. The CDR3 spells CASSDWEGETQYF. The CDR3 coding sequence is TGTGCCAGCAGTGACTGGGAGGGGGAGACCCAGTACTTC.

The rearrangement joins TRBV6-5 to TRBJ2-7; 11 bases are a match to TRBD2. V gave up 7 bases and J gave up 5 bases; unmatched junction bases: 7. Germline loops: CDR1 MNHEY, CDR2 SVGAGI. The length of the CDR3 is 14 residues. DNA of the CDR3: TGTGCCAGCACCGTAGCGGGGGGGCTGGACGAGCAGTACTTC. This codes for CASTVAGGLDEQYF.

J is TRBJ1-5 and V is TRBV7-2; D is possibly TRBD1 (6 bases). The CDR3 loop spans 15 amino acids. V lost 1 base to trimming and J lost 3 bases, with 10 bases between them. CDR1 and CDR2 (germline): SGHTA, FQGNSA. In nucleotides, the CDR3 is TGTGCCAGCAGCTTAGAGGGGGGGGTCAATCAGCCCCAGCATTTT. Translated: CASSLEGGVNQPQHF.

This clone was counted between two and nine times. The chain's CDR3 is CASTPTWDRNQPQHF. For the CDR3, the DNA is TGTGCCAGTACCCCGACCTGGGACAGAAATCAGCCCCAGCATTTT. The chain employs TRBV19 and TRBJ1-5; 7 bases line up with TRBD1. V was clipped by 7 bases and J by 4 bases; unmatched bases: 10. Germline V CDR1 and CDR2: LNHDA, SQIVND (reference sequence). The CDR3 has 15 residues.

The chain has TRBV13 and TRBJ1-4; 10 positions agree with TRBD1. This CDR3 is built from 15 residues. The germline V gene has CDR1 PRHDT and CDR2 FYEKMQ (reference sequence). The V gene end was trimmed by 5 bases and the J gene end by 8 bases; junction bases not matched to a gene: 8. The CDR3 loop is CASSATGTGDEKLFF. In DNA form, the CDR3 reads TGTGCCAGCAGCGCGACCGGGACAGGGGACGAAAAACTGTTTTTT. Variable domain in full (rest from reference TRBV13 and TRBJ1-4): AAGVIQSPRHLIKEKRETATLKCYPIPRHDTVYWYQQGPGQDPQFLISFYEKMQSDKGSIPDRFSAQQFSDYHSELNMSSLELGDSALYFCASSATGTGDEKLFFGSGTQLSVL.

J is TRBJ1-6 and V is TRBV27; D is uncertain. CDR1 is MNHEY and CDR2 is SMNVEV in the germline V gene (reference sequence). There are 14 residues in the CDR3. The germline V and J ends were trimmed by 6 bases and 0 bases, with 6 bases remaining between them. CDR3 sequence reads: CASSPFSYNSPLHF. The CDR3 DNA reads TGTGCCAGCAGCCCATTCTCCTATAATTCACCCCTCCACTTT.

The J gene is TRBJ2-5, the V gene TRBV18; 10 bases fit TRBD2. The junction had 11 bases not matched to a gene; V was cut back by 6 bases and J by 4 bases. This CDR3 is built from 16 residues. The V gene's germline CDR1 is KGHSH and CDR2 LQKENI. Here the CDR3 reads CASSPYSGRARETQYF. The CDR3 DNA follows: TGTGCCAGCTCGCCCTACAGCGGGAGGGCGCGAGAGACCCAGTACTTC.

As for this clone: The identical CDR3 is also encoded by other nucleotide sequences in the sample. The chain combines TRBV30 with TRBJ1-5; D gene uncertain. CDR3 length equals 13 residues. Germline assignment: CDR1 GTSNPN and CDR2 SVGIG (reference sequence). The V end lost 1 base, the J end lost 0 bases, and 4 bases lay between the germline ends. The DNA of the CDR3 is TGTGCCTGGAGTGCAGATAGCAATCAGCCCCAGCATTTT. Amino acid sequence: CAWSADSNQPQHF.

This rearrangement joins TRBV5-1 to TRBJ2-5; weak D call: TRBD1 (5 bases). CDR1 is SGHRS, CDR2 YFSETQ, per germline. V was cut by 4 bases and J by 1 base, with 14 bases left in between. The length of the CDR3 is 15 residues. The CDR3 sequence: CASSRTPDSQETQYF. The CDR3 DNA follows: TGCGCCAGCAGCCGAACCCCCGACAGCCAAGAGACCCAGTACTTC.

The chain couples TRBV4-2 to TRBJ1-2, with TRBD1 matching over 7 bases. V shed 1 base and J 6 bases; nucleotides not matched to a gene: 8. The CDR3 runs 15 residues. Germline loops: CDR1 LGHNA, CDR2 YNFKEQ. CDR3 amino acids: CASSQVEGGVDGYTF. In nucleotides, the CDR3 is TGTGCCAGCAGCCAAGTGGAAGGGGGCGTCGATGGCTACACCTTC.

The chain couples TRBV2 to TRBJ1-2; maybe TRBD1 (5 bases). Germline V CDR1 and CDR2: SNHLY, FYNNEI. Trimming cost V 5 bases and J 3 bases, with 10 bases left between them. The CDR3 is made up of 13 amino acids. CDR3 in amino acids: CASSQDRYYGYTF. CDR3 DNA: TGTGCCAGCAGTCAAGACAGATACTATGGCTACACCTTC.

This clone is classed as medium-sized. The chain uses TRBV5-4 and TRBJ2-7; TRBD2 matches at 13 bases. The V gene end was trimmed by 3 bases and the J gene end by 3 bases; junction bases not matched to a gene: 6. The CDR3 runs 16 residues. CDR1 is SGHNT and CDR2 is YYREEE in the germline V gene (reference sequence). CDR3 amino acids: CASSSGGTSGVYEQYF. In DNA, the CDR3 is TGTGCCAGCAGCTCAGGGGGGACTAGCGGGGTCTACGAGCAGTACTTC.

The chain recombines TRBV5-1 with TRBJ2-7, with a possible D match to TRBD2 (6 bases). The germline V gene encodes CDR1 SGHRS and CDR2 YFSETQ. CDR3 length equals 17 residues. V was clipped by 1 base and J by 2 bases, with 19 bases between them. In DNA, the CDR3 is TGCGCCAGCAGCTTGTGGGGCGGGCGGGGTTACCCCTACGAGCAGTACTTC. Amino acids: CASSLWGGRGYPYEQYF.

This chain uses TRBV21-1 with TRBJ1-5; the table gives TRBD1 as D, unverified against the DNA. TRBV21-1 is tagged as a pseudogene. The CDR3 has 14 residues. The DNA for the CDR3 is TGTGCCAGCAGGGACAGGGATGGTGGTCAGCCCCAGCATTTT. This gives the protein CASRDRDGGQPQHF.

The chain couples TRBV14 to TRBJ1-1; D gene unclear. Trimming stripped 4 bases from V and 0 bases from J, with 15 bases between. Germline V CDR1 and CDR2: SGHDN, FVKESK. CDR3 size: 16 residues. The CDR3 here is CASSPQAASLNTEAFF. CDR3 nucleotide sequence: TGTGCCAGCAGCCCCCAGGCCGCAAGTTTGAACACTGAAGCTTTCTTT.

The CDR3 sequence is CASRPNGPQGGYTF. CDR3 nucleotides: TGTGCCAGCAGGCCGAATGGCCCCCAGGGCGGCTACACCTTC. This chain joins TRBV6-1 and TRBJ1-2; perhaps TRBD1 as D (5 bases). V was cut by 6 bases and J by 8 bases, with 19 bases left in between. Germline V lookup: CDR1 MNHNS, CDR2 SASEGT. The CDR3 has 14 residues.

The chain links TRBV5-3 to TRBJ2-7; D not certain. TRBV5-3 falls under the ORF class, with uncertain function. The ends were cut back, 1 base at V and 1 base at J, with 6 bases in the middle. CDR3 size: 13 residues. The CDR3 region is CARSLRESYEQYF. The CDR3, as DNA: TGTGCCAGAAGCTTGAGAGAGTCCTACGAGCAGTACTTC.

The V gene is TRBV11-3, the J gene TRBJ1-2; 8 nucleotides line up with TRBD1. The CDR3 contains 16 residues. Germline CDR1 and CDR2: SGHNT and YENEEA. V dropped 4 bases and J dropped 4; count of bases not matched to a gene: 11. The CDR3 DNA reads TGTGCCAGCAGCTCGACGGGACAGGCCCCCCTCTATGGCTACACCTTC. Translation gives CASSSTGQAPLYGYTF. The full variable domain, with the rest looked up from reference TRBV11-3 and TRBJ1-2, is EAGVVQSPRYKIIEKKQPVAFWCNPISGHNTLYWYLQNLGQGPELLIRYENEEAVDDSQLPKDRFSAERLKGVDSTLKIQPAELGDSAVYLCASSSTGQAPLYGYTFGSGTRLTVV.

The CDR3 loop is CASSKTGRNQPQHF. For the CDR3, the DNA is TGTGCCAGCAGCAAGACAGGGCGCAATCAGCCCCAGCATTTT. This chain connects TRBV11-2 to TRBJ1-5; 7 bases map to TRBD1. The CDR3 contains 14 residues. The ends lost 5 bases at V and 2 bases at J; junction bases unmatched: 3. CDR1 is SGHAT, CDR2 FQNNGV, per germline.

J is TRBJ2-5 and V is TRBV7-5; the table's TRBD1 call for D was not verified on the DNA. TRBV7-5 is a documented pseudogene. This CDR3 comprises 13 residues. CDR3 coding DNA: TGTGCCAGAACCAAGGGGTACCAAGAGACCCAGTACTTC. Encoded protein: CARTKGYQETQYF.

The V gene is TRBV6-9, the J gene TRBJ2-7; 9 bases map to TRBD1. V dropped 4 bases and J dropped 1; count of bases not matched to a gene: 5. The CDR3 consists of 15 residues. From germline, CDR1 is MNHGY and CDR2 SVAAGI. The CDR3 loop reads CASSSLGTGSYEQYF. CDR3 bases: TGTGCCAGCAGTTCCCTCGGGACAGGGTCCTACGAGCAGTACTTC.

The V gene is TRBV7-9, the J gene TRBJ2-1, with D maybe TRBD1 (5 bases). The CDR3 spans 15 residues. CDR1 SEHNR and CDR2 FQNEAQ come from the germline V gene (reference sequence). The V gene lost 7 bases and the J gene lost 3 bases, with 16 bases spanning the gap. The CDR3 nucleotides read TGTGCCAGCACCTTCACCAGGGCCCTCTACAATGAGCAGTTCTTC. Translation gives CASTFTRALYNEQFF.

The chain recombines TRBV28 with TRBJ1-5, with unresolved D. V lost 6 bases and J 0 bases, leaving 18 bases between the germline ends. CDR1 and CDR2 (germline): MDHEN, SYDVKM. The CDR3 covers 17 residues. CDR3 in amino acids: CASSPRTRTYSNQPQHF. The CDR3 nucleotides read TGTGCCAGCAGCCCGAGGACCAGGACTTATAGCAATCAGCCCCAGCATTTT.

V and J are TRBV13 and TRBJ2-7, with 10 bases fitting TRBD2. The V segment lost 2 bases and the J segment 3 bases; nucleotides outside the gene matches: 13. The CDR3 sequence is 18 residues long. Per germline, CDR1 PRHDT and CDR2 FYEKMQ (reference sequence). CDR3: CASSLRLAGDRRNYEQYF. The CDR3 DNA sequence: TGTGCCAGCAGCTTAAGGCTAGCGGGAGATCGCCGGAACTACGAGCAGTACTTC.

About this clone itself: The junction departs from the called germline gene at one end, perhaps through a read error. The CDR3 spells CASTRGSGYQETQYF. CDR3 bases: TGTGCTAGCACCCGGGGGAGCGGATACCAAGAGACCCAGTACTTC. This chain joins TRBV7-7 and TRBJ2-5, with a tentative D call TRBD2 (6 bases). The CDR3 extends over 15 amino acids. Germline V lookup: CDR1 SSHAT, CDR2 FNYEAQ (reference sequence).

In regard to this clone: One junction end disagrees with the germline gene, perhaps due to a read error. This chain joins TRBV7-9 and TRBJ1-2; 8 positions agree with TRBD1. CDR1 and CDR2 (germline): SEHNR, FQNEAQ (reference sequence). The CDR3 covers 18 residues. Here the CDR3 DNA reads TGTTCCAGCAGCCTATATGTGACAGGGGTGAGCGCGTTACGGGGCTACACCTTC. The encoded protein is CSSSLYVTGVSALRGYTF.

This clone was detected only once. V and J are TRBV4-1 and TRBJ2-5, with 7 bases fitting TRBD2. The CDR3 covers 15 residues. The J segment lost 4 bases and the V segment lost 0 bases, leaving 5 bases of the junction unmatched. Germline V gene sequence: CDR1 MGHRA, CDR2 YSYEKL. CDR3 nucleotide sequence: TGCGCCAGCAGCCAAGAGGTTTTAGCGGGAGAGACCCAGTACTTC. As protein: CASSQEVLAGETQYF.

The chain carries TRBV5-4 and TRBJ2-1; D uncertain. Germline V gene sequence: CDR1 SGHNT, CDR2 YYREEE (reference sequence). This CDR3 has 13 residues. V lost 6 bases and J lost 6, with 13 bases in between. As DNA, the CDR3 is TGTGCCAGCAAAATCTCTTTAGCCAATGAGCAGTTCTTC. This translates into CASKISLANEQFF. Full variable domain (missing parts from reference TRBV5-4 and TRBJ2-1): ETGVTQSPTHLIKTRGQQVTLRCSSQSGHNTVSWYQQALGQGPQFIFQYYREEENGRGNFPPRFSGLQFPNYSSELNVNALELDDSALYLCASKISLANEQFFGPGTRLTVL.